The 25 T cell receptor beta chains given below trace back to one sample, sequenced in a study of CXCR3-negative and CXCR3-positive naive CD8 T cells. The study, taken as a whole, reports: A higher hydrophobicity marked the TRB CDR3s of CXCR3-positive naive cells versus CXCR3-negative naive cells.

Each TRB cDNA library was prepared by 5' RACE (with UMI labels). TCRdb reworked the 5' RACE reads into one entry per CDR3 protein, no DNA. This listing includes 130,000 to 150,000 distinct CDR3 sequences. These TCRs' antigens remain unknown. Sequencing was carried out using naive CXCR3+ CD8+ T cells from blood. Subset noted: CD45RO-CCR7+CD27+CD95- naive CD8+ T cells expressing CXCR3 (TNR3+). The receptors were gathered from a human donor in good health. Some clones in this sample may be carry-over from other donors' samples.

The rearrangement joins TRBV28 to TRBJ2-2; the TRBD2 assignment by TCRdb is unverifiable without DNA. The CDR3 consists of 14 residues. Germline CDR1 reads MDHEN; CDR2 reads SYDVKM. The CDR3 spells CASRSAGNTGELFF.

V is TRBV15 and J is TRBJ2-2; TCRdb lists TRBD1, though no DNA is available to test this call. The CDR3 is 16 residues long. The germline CDR1 and CDR2 sequences are LNHNV and YYDKDF (reference sequence). CDR3 loop: CATSNGPPANTGELFF.

The chain employs TRBV29-1 and TRBJ2-3. Germline lookup yields CDR1 SQVTM and CDR2 ANQGSEA. The CDR3 covers 13 residues. The CDR3 sequence: CSVVGLAPDTQYF.

The genes are TRBV20-1 and TRBJ2-7. CDR1 and CDR2 (germline): DFQATT, SNEGSKA (reference sequence). This CDR3 has 12 residues. The CDR3 loop reads CSASARSYEQYF.

The V and J genes are TRBV5-6 and TRBJ2-4. Germline V CDR1 and CDR2: SGHDT, YYEEEE. The CDR3 is 11 amino acids. CDR3 residues: CASSSKNIQYF.

The chain couples TRBV7-3 to TRBJ2-2; as DNA is missing, the TRBD1 call by TCRdb cannot be tested. The CDR3 is made up of 16 amino acids. Germline lookup yields CDR1 SGHTA and CDR2 FQGTGA. CDR3 protein: CASSLDHRANAGELFF.

The V gene is TRBV15, the J gene TRBJ2-5; TCRdb calls TRBD1, which cannot be checked without DNA. Germline V gene lookup returns CDR1 LNHNV and CDR2 YYDKDF (reference sequence). The CDR3 is 19 amino acids. The chain's CDR3 is CATSRDRLARFTGGETQCF.

The chain couples TRBV7-9 to TRBJ2-5. Germline CDR1 SEHNR, CDR2 FQNEAQ (reference sequence). The CDR3 sequence is 16 residues long. This CDR3 is CASSFDPMASQETQYF. The entire variable domain, with the rest obtained from reference TRBV7-9 and TRBJ2-5, is as follows: DTGVSQNPRHKITKRGQNVTFRCDPISEHNRLYWYRQTLGQGPEFLTYFQNEAQLEKSRLLSDRFSAERPKGSFSTLEIQRTEQGDSAMYLCASSFDPMASQETQYFGPGTRLLVL.

The chain has TRBV7-8 and TRBJ2-1; no DNA is available, so the TRBD1 call from TCRdb remains unchecked. The germline V gene has CDR1 SGHVS and CDR2 FQNEAQ. The CDR3 runs to 18 residues. The CDR3: CASSFYFSGQSTYTEQFF.

The rearrangement uses TRBV7-9 and TRBJ2-3; TCRdb selects TRBD1, and the lack of DNA leaves this call unchecked. There are 16 residues in the CDR3. Germline V CDR1 and CDR2: SEHNR, FQNEAQ (reference sequence). Here the CDR3 reads CASSLATGTWTDTQYF.

The chain couples TRBV13 to TRBJ1-2; TCRdb proposes TRBD1, but this gene call is untestable without DNA. The germline gives CDR1 PRHDT, CDR2 FYEKMQ (reference sequence). This CDR3 comprises 16 residues. The CDR3 protein is CASGSYQGLRDYGYTF.

This chain links TRBV7-9 with TRBJ2-1; TCRdb proposes TRBD2, but this gene call is untestable without DNA. Germline V lookup: CDR1 SEHNR, CDR2 FQNEAQ (reference sequence). The CDR3 loop spans 14 amino acids. CDR3 in amino acids: CASSSLAGVAEQFF.

The chain has TRBV4-3 and TRBJ1-1. The CDR3 has 14 amino acids. CDR1 LGHNA and CDR2 YSLEER come from the germline V gene. CDR3 region: CASSQYGVNTEAFF.

V is TRBV7-3 and J is TRBJ2-1; TCRdb's D call, TRBD2, is unchecked because there is no DNA. The germline CDR1 and CDR2 sequences are SGHTA and FQGTGA. The CDR3 loop spans 15 amino acids. The chain's CDR3 is CASSLTLAVENEQFF.

The V call is TRBV23-1, the J call TRBJ2-4; TCRdb names TRBD2, which stays unverified in the absence of DNA. TRBV23-1 has ORF status, its function being uncertain. CDR3 length equals 18 residues. CDR3 in amino acids: CASSRPQGKGPTKNIQYF.

The J gene is TRBJ1-1, the V gene TRBV4-1; no DNA is available, so the TRBD1 call from TCRdb remains unchecked. Looked up from germline, CDR1 is MGHRA and CDR2 is YSYEKL. The CDR3 spans 14 residues. This chain's CDR3 is CASSQDSGGTEAFF.

The rearrangement links TRBV4-1 to TRBJ2-3. The CDR3 totals 15 residues. Germline CDR1 is MGHRA and CDR2 is YSYEKL. The CDR3 here is CASSQGEVSADTQYF.

This chain connects TRBV2 to TRBJ2-7; the TCRdb call, TRBD2, lacks DNA for checking. There are 13 residues in the CDR3. Germline V gene data show CDR1 as SNHLY and CDR2 as FYNNEI. This CDR3 reads CASRDLPPLEQYF.

This sequence joins TRBV29-1 and TRBJ2-2. Germline V gene sequence: CDR1 SQVTM, CDR2 ANQGSEA. The CDR3 is 11 amino acids. The CDR3 reads CSVESPGELFF.

V usage is TRBV4-1 and J usage is TRBJ1-4. The CDR3 runs to 16 residues. Germline CDR1 and CDR2: MGHRA and YSYEKL. CDR3 sequence reads: CASSQSPGLIGEKLFF.

The chain carries TRBV7-2 and TRBJ1-4. CDR3 length equals 14 residues. Germline V CDR1 and CDR2: SGHTA, FQGNSA. The CDR3: CASSLQQFNEKLFF. Filled out from reference TRBV7-2 and TRBJ1-4, the complete variable domain reads GAGVSQSPSNKVTEKGKDVELRCDPISGHTALYWYRQSLGQGLEFLIYFQGNSAPDKSGLPSDRFSAERTGGSVSTLTIQRTQQEDSAVYLCASSLQQFNEKLFFGSGTQLSVL.

The chain is built from TRBV20-1 and TRBJ2-4; TCRdb designates TRBD2, a call that cannot be tested without DNA. This CDR3 has 18 amino acids. Per germline, CDR1 DFQATT and CDR2 SNEGSKA (reference sequence). This CDR3 is CSATPRVAGLDGKNIQYF.

The genes are TRBV10-3 and TRBJ2-5; TCRdb's assignment of TRBD2 cannot be checked, as there is no DNA. CDR3 length: 16 residues. Germline-derived CDR1 and CDR2 are ENHRY and SYGVKD. The CDR3 sequence: CAISGTAGLAIWTQYF.

The CDR3 sequence is CASSLAGTSYEQYF. The V call is TRBV7-8, the J call TRBJ2-7. Per the germline V gene, CDR1 is SGHVS and CDR2 is FQNEAQ. This CDR3 has 14 residues.

The chain links TRBV15 to TRBJ1-2; without DNA, the TCRdb call of TRBD1 cannot be checked. Germline lookup yields CDR1 LNHNV and CDR2 YYDKDF (reference sequence). CDR3 length: 13 residues. The CDR3 protein is CATSRVGGDGYTF.